The clone carrying this T cell receptor beta chain was recorded a few times. Its antigen remains unidentified. The data belong to a study of shared clonotypes between healthy human individuals. Replicate PCRs from sorted subsets contained 200 ng DNA, which is around 30,000 T cell genomes. Clones were read by immunoSEQ multiplex PCR, and TCRdb kept only the in-frame ones, dropping some. The sample yields some 2 million clones, roughly 95% seen once. CDR1 and CDR2 from the germline V gene are SGHRS and YFSETQ. V shed 2 bases and J shed 5 bases, with 7 bases lying between them. The CDR3 contains 12 residues. Regarding the study as a whole: With a few donors compared, approximately 5% of naive CD4 clonotypes were shared. For sorted subsets, rarefaction showed incomplete sequencing despite large depth.

The clonotype was recovered from a man aged 18 to 35 in good health. The sequencing sample was made of naive CD4+ T cells sorted from blood. Subset denoted: CD45RA+ positively selected. This sequence joins TRBV5-1 and TRBJ1-1; D gene unclear. For the CDR3, the DNA is TGCGCCAGCAGCTTCGGGAGGACTGAAGCTTTCTTT. This encodes CASSFGRTEAFF.